Below, one TCR beta chain is given with its context. The sample is drawn from a study of blood T cell repertoires in COVID-19. Turning to the study itself: Sites in the United States, Italy and Spain provided acute and convalescent COVID-19 samples. T cells, B-cell-depleted T cells, or PBMCs supplied cDNA or gDNA.

In the authors' workflow: Reference gene primer amplification gave estimated nucleated cell counts. The assay was immunoSEQ multiplex PCR, and TCRdb's table has in-frame clones only and misses some. That table furnishes V, J and clone size, whereas the DNA furnished D and trimming. The sample includes roughly 410,000 clones, approximately 88% of them seen just once. The receptor's source is a man aged 35 to 55 with acute or convalescent COVID-19. Sequencing input: peripheral blood.

Here the CDR3 reads CASSRFFMVAGGPANTQYF. The CDR3 DNA reads TGTGCCAGCAGTCGCTTCTTTATGGTAGCGGGAGGGCCCGCTAATACGCAGTATTTT. The chain has TRBV14 and TRBJ2-3; TRBD2 matches at 11 bases. V shed 6 bases, J shed 7 bases, and the junction held 21 bases outside the gene matches. Germline values: CDR1 SGHDN, CDR2 FVKESK. The CDR3 sequence is 19 residues long.